Listed below are T cell receptor beta chains from one sample, sequenced in a study of T-cell memory formation after mild COVID-19. Each CDR3 protein gets one entry after TCRdb re-called the 5' RACE reads with MiXCR. In the table there are more than 300,000 distinct CDR3 sequences, about 13% of which are singletons. The source material was PBMCs or a T cell subset sorted from them (not recorded which). Source of these receptors: a man aged 18 to 30 who had mild COVID-19 (a few samples of this study predate the infection). Cell type and time point are not known. Both conserved end residues are part of each CDR3. The D gene is left open where the match is weak. For some rows the clone size is stated as once, few or many, or as a class when expanded; others skip it.

d_call	v_call	clone_size	cdr3_length	j_call	cdr3_nt	cdr3_aa
.	TRBV7-2	few	13	TRBJ1-4	TGTGCCAGCAGCCTCGTCTCTAATGAAAAACTGTTTTTT	CASSLVSNEKLFF
.	TRBV19	.	13	TRBJ1-5	TGTGCCAGTAGTTGGGAACGCAATCAGCCCCAGCATTTT	CASSWERNQPQHF
.	TRBV5-1	many	13	TRBJ1-4	TGCGCCAGCAGCCGGGACCGGGGGGAAAAACTGTTTTTT	CASSRDRGEKLFF
.	TRBV29-1	.	9	TRBJ1-5	TGCAGCGTTGCACAGCCCCAGCATTTT	CSVAQPQHF
.	TRBV29-1	.	15	TRBJ1-1	TGCAGCGTTGGTGGGGGGTGGGGGATGAACACTGAAGCTTTCTTT	CSVGGGWGMNTEAFF
.	TRBV9	.	15	TRBJ1-4	TGTGCCAGCAGCGAATCAGGGTCAACTAATGAAAAACTGTTTTTT	CASSESGSTNEKLFF
.	TRBV5-1	many	14	TRBJ2-4	TGCGCCAGCAGCGGGGGGACACTTCAAAACATTCAGTACTTC	CASSGGTLQNIQYF
.	TRBV28	few	13	TRBJ2-5	TGTGCCAGCAGTTTATCAGGGACGGAGACCCAGTACTTC	CASSLSGTETQYF
.	TRBV6-2/TRBV6-3	few	14	TRBJ1-2	TGTGCCAGCAGTTACTCGACAGCAAACTATGGCTACACCTTC	CASSYSTANYGYTF
TRBD2	TRBV2	many	15	TRBJ2-2	TGTGCCAGCAGTATTAGCGGGGACTCTCCCGGGGAGCTGTTTTTT	CASSISGDSPGELFF
TRBD1	TRBV4-2	few	15	TRBJ1-2	TGTGCCAGCAGCCACCTAGACAGGGATAACTATGGCTACACCTTC	CASSHLDRDNYGYTF
.	TRBV5-6	few	12	TRBJ2-7	TGTGCCAGCAGCTTGTACCTGCGCGAGCAGTACTTC	CASSLYLREQYF
.	TRBV5-6	many	14	TRBJ2-4	TGTGCCAGCAGCACGGCCGGGGCCAAAAACATTCAGTACTTC	CASSTAGAKNIQYF
.	TRBV5-1	few	14	TRBJ1-1	TGCGCCAGCAGCTTGGTCGACTCGCCCACTGAAGCTTTCTTT	CASSLVDSPTEAFF
.	TRBV7-3	.	12	TRBJ2-7	TGTGCCAGCAGCTTAACTTCGGGGGAACAGTACTTC	CASSLTSGEQYF
TRBD1	TRBV5-1	many	13	TRBJ2-5	TGCGCCAGCAGCACGACAGGGGAAGAGACCCAGTACTTC	CASSTTGEETQYF
.	TRBV6-5	few	11	TRBJ2-7	TGTGCCAGCAGTGCAGGGTTGGATGCGTACTTC	CASSAGLDAYF
TRBD2	TRBV7-6	few	17	TRBJ2-2	TGTGCCAGCAGCTCCTCGGGATTAGCGGGGTTGAACGGGGAGCTGTTTTTT	CASSSSGLAGLNGELFF
TRBD2	TRBV3-1	.	16	TRBJ2-1	TGTGCCAGCAGCCAAGGGGAACTAGCGGGGGGGAATGAGCAGTTCTTC	CASSQGELAGGNEQFF
.	TRBV5-4	.	14	TRBJ2-5	TGTGCCAGCAGCTTGGAAGGCCAGCAAGAGACCCAGTACTTC	CASSLEGQQETQYF
.	TRBV4-2	few	14	TRBJ2-7	TGTGCCAGCAGCCAAGATGAGAGGGGGAGAGAGCAGTACTTC	CASSQDERGREQYF
TRBD1	TRBV20-1	.	14	TRBJ2-7	TGCAGTGCTAGAGCTGGGACAGTTCCTTACGAGCAGTACTTC	CSARAGTVPYEQYF
TRBD2	TRBV7-2	few	16	TRBJ2-3	TGTGCCAGCAGCCCCGGGACTAGCGGGAGGGGAGATACGCAGTATTTT	CASSPGTSGRGDTQYF
.	TRBV4-3	.	14	TRBJ1-2	TGCGCCAGCAGCCAAGTGGAAGGGGCAGGAGGCTACACCTTC	CASSQVEGAGGYTF
.	TRBV6-2/TRBV6-3	few	17	TRBJ1-1	TGTGCCAGCAGTCTCCGCGGGGGCCCACCCTTGAACACTGAAGCTTTCTTT	CASSLRGGPPLNTEAFF
TRBD2	TRBV5-1	few	17	TRBJ2-1	TGCGCCAGCAGCACTCCTCTAGCGGGGGAAACCTACAATGAGCAGTTCTTC	CASSTPLAGETYNEQFF
.	TRBV20-1	many	11	TRBJ2-1	TGCAGTGCTGCGCGAGCCAATGAGCAGTTCTTC	CSAARANEQFF